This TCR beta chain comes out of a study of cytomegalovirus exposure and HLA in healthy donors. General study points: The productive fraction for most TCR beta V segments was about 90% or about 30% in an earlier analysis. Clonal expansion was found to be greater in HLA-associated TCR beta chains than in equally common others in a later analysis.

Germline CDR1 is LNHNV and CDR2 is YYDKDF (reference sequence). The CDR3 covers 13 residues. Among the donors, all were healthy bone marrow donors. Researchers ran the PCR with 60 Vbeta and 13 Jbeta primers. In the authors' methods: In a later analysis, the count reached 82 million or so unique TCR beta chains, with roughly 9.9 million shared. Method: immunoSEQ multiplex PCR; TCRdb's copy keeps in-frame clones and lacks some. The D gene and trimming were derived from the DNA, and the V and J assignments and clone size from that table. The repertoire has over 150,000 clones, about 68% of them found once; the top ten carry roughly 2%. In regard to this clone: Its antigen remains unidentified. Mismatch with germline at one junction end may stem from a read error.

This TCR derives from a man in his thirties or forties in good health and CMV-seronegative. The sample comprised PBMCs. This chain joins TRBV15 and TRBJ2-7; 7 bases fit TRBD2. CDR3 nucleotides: TGTGCCACCAGCGGAGATGGGGGGGATGAGCAGTACTTC. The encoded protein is CATSGDGGDEQYF.